This TCR beta chain was obtained from a study of beta chain features in type 1 diabetes (dated by TCRdb to the late 2010s). With regard to the full study: Patients and healthy donors did not differ in mean age, gender distribution, total cell number or subset yield. A total of roughly 98,000,000 sorted cells were examined across all samples, and a strong correlation was observed between cell number per subset and RNA yield. In the study, TCRB repertoires of sorted circulating CD4+ T cell subsets from recently diagnosed type 1 diabetes patients were compared with those of matched healthy donors. Regulatory and stem cell-like memory subsets were obtained from only 8 patients and roughly eight healthy donors, while naive and central memory subsets were obtained from all 30 or so donors.

This clone has more than one count but fewer than ten. What antigen it recognizes has not been identified. Per-nucleotide qualities are absent, and no much larger clonotype sits a single base away. The entire amount of isolated RNA was reverse transcribed using the High Capacity cDNA Reverse Transcription Kit, so the sequenced TCRB transcripts were expressed ones. Deep immunoSEQ sequencing was applied to naive, central memory and regulatory T cell samples, giving an average of approximately 4 million total reads per sample. After sorted cells were lysed in RLT buffer, RNA was extracted with DNase-treated RNeasy Micro or Mini kits, with the choice depending on cell number. To prevent cross-contamination, every cell subset was processed on its own, while patient and healthy donor samples were processed together. Using the immunoSEQ multiplex PCR, TCRB sequences were amplified from cDNA into 87-bp fragments spanning the CDR3 region. Sequencing of the amplicons was performed on the Illumina HiSeq platform. Under the source paper's analysis protocol: Synthetic template baselines were used to correct PCR bias computationally, reads within Hamming distance 2 were collapsed, and singletons that could not be merged were discarded. Reads were aligned to IMGT to assign V, D and J genes, CDR3 length, and insertions or deletions at six rearrangement sites. Within each subset, clonotype counts were normalized to sorted cell number, after which true diversity and Gini coefficients were computed with the tcR R package. Repertoire sharing was quantified using the overlap coefficient calculated on TCRB nucleotide sequences. As a proxy for the pre-selection repertoire, out-of-frame TCRB sequences from naive cells were analyzed. TCRdb's version of the immuneACCESS table is confined to in-frame rearrangements and falls short of the full clone set. An unresolved V gene accounts for under half of the shortfall where checked; the remainder is of unknown origin. V, J and clone size are those of that table, while D and trimming were read from the DNA. This sample comprises about 700,000 clones, roughly 12% of them detected only once. Less than 0.025% of the sample goes to the ten largest clones.

A single peripheral blood draw of around 120 mL on average was collected from each donor into heparinised tubes. A BD FACSAria II and a panel including CD45RO, CCR7, CD25, CD127, CD95 and CD27 were used to sort naive, central memory, regulatory and stem cell-like memory CD4+ T cells. Purity was above 95% for every sorted population. PBMCs were isolated immediately by Lymphoprep density gradient centrifugation and stained directly without culture. So that batch effects would be minimized, each experiment stained and sorted samples in pairs, pairing one healthy donor with one patient. General findings and caveats noted by the study authors: HLA sub-analyses involved small numbers of individuals, so any influence of HLA type on TCRB rearrangement remained unresolved. Shorter templates might be favored by PCR, yet because patient and control samples were amplified and corrected together, any such skew would affect both groups equally. A moderate but significant shortening of TCRB CDR3 length was observed in type 1 diabetes patients in all four CD4+ subsets. Patients with type 1 diabetes made fewer insertions and deleted more nucleotides at VDJ recombination sites, implying thymic rearrangement abnormalities. Because cDNA was sequenced instead of genomic DNA, highly expressing activated cells could be over-represented, though the groups showed no difference in activation or CD3 levels. Naive, central memory and regulatory TCRB repertoires appeared more similar among patients than among healthy donors.

This TCR came from a man aged 18 to 30 with type 1 diabetes. The source material was naive CD4+ T cells from blood. The cell subset or site label, read with the paper, signifies: true naive CD4+ T cells.

CDR3 region: CASSLLEGSTGELFF. In nucleotide form, the sequence is TGCGCCAGCAGCTTGCTAGAAGGGAGTACCGGGGAGCTGTTTTTT. The rearranged chain carries TRBV5-1 and TRBJ2-2; TRBD2 might be the D gene, on 5 matching bases. From the cysteine through the phenylalanine, the CDR3 covers 15 amino acids. Here the CDR3 DNA is all that survives: 45 bases in frame from base 1. The germline V gene provides CDR1 SGHRS and CDR2 YFSETQ. V and J are truncated by 1 base and 5 bases respectively, leaving an intervening sequence of 12 bases.